This T cell receptor beta chain stems from a study of blood T cell repertoires in COVID-19. Across the study: COVID-19 samples collected from the United States, Italy and Spain covered acute and convalescent phases. PBMCs, B-cell-depleted T cells, or T cells were the source of the cDNA or gDNA that made up the material.

Trimming took 5 bases from V and 5 from J; bases not matched to a gene: 7. The germline CDR1 and CDR2 sequences are SGHAT and FQNNGV. CDR3 length: 16 amino acids. Methods used by the authors: Quantification of nucleated cells was approximated via reference gene primer amplification. Measured with immunoSEQ multiplex PCR; TCRdb has only the in-frame clones, and not every one. Clone size and the V and J calls come from that table; the DNA yielded D and trimming. The sample holds over 200,000 clones, 88% seen once. This receptor was taken from a man aged 60 to 69 who had recovered from COVID-19. Material for sequencing was peripheral blood. V gene TRBV11-2 combines with J gene TRBJ2-3; 13 bases agree with TRBD2. The CDR3 region is CASSRTSGGVVDTQYF. The CDR3 DNA follows: TGTGCCAGCAGCCGAACTAGCGGGGGGGTGGTAGATACGCAGTATTTT.